This TCR beta chain was sequenced for a study of Ad26.COV2.S vaccination and SARS-CoV-2 variants. The wider study: The trial was COV1001 and the donor's arm was Ad26.COV2.S.

Germline values: CDR1 ENHRY, CDR2 SYGVKD. The V gene lost 11 bases and the J gene lost 3 bases, with 16 bases spanning the gap. The CDR3 spans 13 residues. Overall study results and limits: In vaccinated individuals, spike-specific CD8+ and CD4+ T cell responses reportedly displayed substantial breadth.

Using immunoSEQ multiplex PCR, the repertoire was profiled, and TCRdb retains in-frame clones only, with some absent. The repertoire holds 350,000 to 400,000 clones, less than 90% seen once, with approximately 3.7% in the top ten. The sample holds one count of this clone. Its antigen is currently unknown. The treatment is: some 20 received Ad26.COV2.S at low or high dose, single or two shots; about 5 received placebo; per-sample allocation not given. Day 63 after the first injection of vaccine or placebo was the sampling time. The genes are TRBV10-3 and TRBJ1-1; TRBD1 is a possible D gene (6 bases). Here the sequenced sample was peripheral blood, taken in a trial of Ad26.COV2.S vaccine versus placebo. This receptor was taken from a person aged 18-65 years who received the Ad26.COV2.S COVID-19 vaccine or a placebo. This CDR3 is CAVKQGYDTEAFF. In DNA form, the CDR3 reads TGTGCCGTTAAACAGGGTTATGACACTGAAGCTTTCTTT.